Given below is one TCR beta chain in context. Its antigen is not known. Only in-frame clones appear in the TCRdb table, and some are missing; sequencing was by immunoSEQ multiplex PCR. In the table there are some 170,000 clones, 85% to 90% of which are singletons. Among the 110 or so subjects of the validation cohort, separate from the approximately 660-subject first cohort, were the donors. The sample comes from a study of cytomegalovirus exposure and HLA in healthy donors. Study-wide points: Despite most TCR sequences being rare, some public TCRs occurred in many donors. It was about 180 TCR beta chains that were listed as cytomegalovirus-associated. In vitro data verified a few CMV-associated chains as specific for CMV antigens.

Per the germline V gene, CDR1 is LGHNA and CDR2 is YSLEER. The CDR3 spans 14 residues. V lost 1 base and J 4 bases, leaving 11 bases between the germline ends. V and J are TRBV4-3 and TRBJ2-7; D is perhaps TRBD1 (6 bases). The receptor comes from a woman in her twenties or thirties in good health and CMV-seronegative. The sequenced material came from PBMCs. CDR3 residues: CASSQAGAEYEQYF. The CDR3 coding sequence is TGCGCCAGCAGCCAAGCAGGGGCCGAATACGAGCAGTACTTC.